This TCR beta chain was obtained from a study of PD-1 blockade in classical Hodgkin lymphoma. The V and J ends lost 0 bases and 0 bases respectively, with 7 bases between them. CDR1 is SGDLS and CDR2 is YYNGEE in the germline V gene. This CDR3 spans 14 amino acids. Findings and limits, study-wide: The causes of the repertoire differences, possibly disease activity or prior therapy, remain undefined. Significant TCR diversity gains by C4D1 occurred in CD4+ but not CD8+ cells. Baseline diversity in complete responders resembled that of newly diagnosed patients.

Turning to this clone: Its cognate antigen is unknown.

Time point specified: cycle 4 day 1 (C4D1), after more than five weeks of nivolumab. Every patient was affected by relapse after autologous stem cell transplantation, while exposure to brentuximab vedotin was not uniform. The study isolated CD8+ T cells from thawed PBMCs by magnetic negative selection. Progressive disease, partial response or complete response was each patient's best response. Profiling relied on immunoSEQ multiplex PCR, and the TCRdb table lists in-frame clones only, not all of them. The sample records about 21,000 clones, 88% being singletons. The sample consisted of CD8+ T cells from blood, taken before the fourth cycle of nivolumab. The V gene is TRBV9, the J gene TRBJ2-7; D is ambiguous. The origin of this receptor is a human donor with classical Hodgkin lymphoma. This CDR3 reads CASSVGGFSYEQYF. DNA for the CDR3: TGTGCCAGCAGCGTAGGCGGCTTCTCCTACGAGCAGTACTTC.